This T cell receptor beta chain was sequenced during a study of T cells expressing NK-cell markers. As for the study in general: The eight sequenced donors comprised seven who were HCMV-seropositive and one who was seronegative.

CDR3 size: 15 residues. CDR1 is LGHDT and CDR2 is YNNKEL in the germline V gene (reference sequence). Each CDR3 protein gets one entry in TCRdb, which reprocessed the 5' RACE reads and gives no DNA. The sample has about 460,000 distinct CDR3 sequences. The sequence was obtained from a woman between 45 and 60 years old in good health. Sequencing was done on a sample of blood T cells: a sorted CD56 or NKG2C T cell subset, CD4+ or CD8+ T cells, or bulk PBMC T cells (not recorded which). The gene calls are TRBV3-1 and TRBJ2-5; TCRdb lists TRBD1, though no DNA is available to test this call. Here the CDR3 reads CASSPVGGKQETQYF.